These 20 T cell receptor beta chains originate from one sample sequenced in a study of T cell responses to AZD1222 COVID-19 vaccine. Assay used: immunoSEQ multiplex PCR; TCRdb lists only in-frame clones, some missing. The sample carries 150,000 to 200,000 clones, roughly 90% recorded once. The specimen comprised peripheral blood, sampled 28 days after the second AZD1222 dose. The receptors originated from an adult who received the AZD1222 COVID-19 vaccine.

This sequence joins TRBV6-5 and TRBJ1-1; 7 bases line up with TRBD1. The V gene end was trimmed by 2 bases and the J gene end by 1 base; junction bases not matched to a gene: 4. Germline assignment: CDR1 MNHEY and CDR2 SVGAGI. The CDR3 sequence is 15 residues long. CDR3 nucleotide sequence: TGTGCCAGCAGTTACGGGCGACAGGGGAACACTGAAGCTTTCTTT. Translating gives CASSYGRQGNTEAFF.

The J gene is TRBJ2-1, the V gene TRBV7-2; 8 nucleotides align to TRBD2. Germline V gene lookup returns CDR1 SGHTA and CDR2 FQGNSA. V dropped 3 bases and J dropped 9; count of bases not matched to a gene: 1. This CDR3 comprises 12 residues. CDR3 sequence reads: CASSFREGEQFF. As DNA, the CDR3 is TGTGCCAGCAGCTTCCGGGAGGGTGAGCAGTTCTTC. The whole variable domain, remainder taken from reference TRBV7-2 and TRBJ2-1, is GAGVSQSPSNKVTEKGKDVELRCDPISGHTALYWYRQSLGQGLEFLIYFQGNSAPDKSGLPSDRFSAERTGGSVSTLTIQRTQQEDSAVYLCASSFREGEQFFGPGTRLTVL.

The CDR3 reads CASSEAGWTGMNTEAFF. The CDR3 nucleotides read TGTGCCAGCAGTGAAGCAGGCTGGACAGGGATGAACACTGAAGCTTTCTTT. This chain uses TRBV6-1 with TRBJ1-1; 8 bases map to TRBD1. Germline V gives CDR1 MNHNS, CDR2 SASEGT. CDR3 size: 17 residues. Unmatched junction bases numbered 6, after V lost 0 bases and J lost 0 bases.

The chain recombines TRBV20-1 with TRBJ1-5; maybe TRBD1 (5 bases). In germline, CDR1 is DFQATT, CDR2 SNEGSKA (reference sequence). CDR3 length: 14 residues. V lost 3 bases and J lost 1, with 10 bases in between. The CDR3 sequence: CSASRDSSNQPQHF. CDR3 nucleotides: TGCAGTGCTAGTCGTGACAGCAGCAATCAGCCCCAGCATTTT.

The chain couples TRBV4-1 to TRBJ2-5, with TRBD1 identical over 8 bases. The CDR3 is 15 amino acids. The germline V gene encodes CDR1 MGHRA and CDR2 YSYEKL. The ends lost 1 base at V and 5 bases at J; junction bases unmatched: 6. In DNA form, the CDR3 reads TGCGCCAGCAGCCAAGGGCAGGGGGCGGTTGAGACCCAGTACTTC. Protein sequence: CASSQGQGAVETQYF.

This clone was seen a few times. The rearrangement links TRBV5-1 to TRBJ1-4; D is possibly TRBD1 (5 bases). Trimming shortened V by 5 bases and J by 6 bases, and 11 bases separated the two germline ends. CDR1 is SGHRS and CDR2 is YFSETQ in the germline V gene. There are 13 residues in the CDR3. The CDR3 loop is CASRSGPDEKLFF. The DNA of the CDR3 is TGCGCCAGCAGATCGGGACCCGATGAAAAACTGTTTTTT.

This rearrangement joins TRBV6-5 to TRBJ2-5; D is unclear. The CDR3 runs 11 residues. The germline V and J ends were trimmed by 7 bases and 4 bases, with 7 bases remaining between them. Germline V gene sequence: CDR1 MNHEY, CDR2 SVGAGI. CDR3: CASTVLETQYF. CDR3 bases: TGTGCCAGCACAGTACTAGAGACCCAGTACTTC.

The CDR3 sequence is CASSPRGQGVSYEQYF. The CDR3, as DNA: TGTGCCAGCAGTCCCCGAGGACAGGGTGTTTCCTACGAGCAGTACTTC. This chain links TRBV2 with TRBJ2-7; 8 nucleotides line up with TRBD1. The V segment lost 5 bases and the J segment 1 base; nucleotides outside the gene matches: 10. The CDR3 length is 16 residues. Germline V gives CDR1 SNHLY, CDR2 FYNNEI.

The CDR3 protein is CASSPSASSYNEQFF. CDR3 coding DNA: TGTGCCAGCAGTCCGTCGGCGAGCTCCTACAATGAGCAGTTCTTC. The chain links TRBV6-6 to TRBJ2-1; D is ambiguous. Germline CDR1 and CDR2: MNHNY and SVGAGI (reference sequence). This CDR3 comprises 15 residues. Trimming removed 5 bases from V and 0 bases from J, with 11 bases in between.

The chain employs TRBV9 and TRBJ2-5, with 7 bases lining up with TRBD1. Trimming at V came to 7 bases and at J to 0 bases, leaving 3 bases not matched to a gene. Germline CDR1 reads SGDLS; CDR2 reads YYNGEE. The CDR3 consists of 13 residues. CDR3 sequence (DNA): TGTGCCAGCGGCAGGGGGAACCAAGAGACCCAGTACTTC. Translating it yields CASGRGNQETQYF.

The chain couples TRBV5-1 to TRBJ1-2; 9 nucleotides agree with TRBD1. Trimming at V came to 0 bases and at J to 4 bases, leaving 4 bases not matched to a gene. CDR1 is SGHRS, CDR2 YFSETQ, per germline. This CDR3 comprises 15 residues. The CDR3 sequence: CASSLVGQGSYGYTF. CDR3 coding DNA: TGCGCCAGCAGCTTGGTGGGACAGGGATCCTATGGCTACACCTTC.

The sample holds one count of this clone. The chain combines TRBV29-1 with TRBJ2-7; D is possibly TRBD2 (5 bases). Germline V CDR1 and CDR2: SQVTM, ANQGSEA. Trimming stripped 2 bases from V and 4 bases from J, with 15 bases between. The CDR3 totals 14 residues. The CDR3 region is CSVELREMGYEQYF. Here the CDR3 DNA reads TGCAGCGTTGAATTGAGGGAGATGGGGTACGAGCAGTACTTC.

The V gene is TRBV11-1, the J gene TRBJ2-7, with 7 positions matching TRBD2. Germline lookup yields CDR1 SGHAT and CDR2 FQDESV (reference sequence). With 8 bases clipped from V and 0 bases from J, the junction kept 7 bases outside the gene matches. The CDR3 contains 14 residues. The CDR3 loop is CASGPGGGSYEQYF. CDR3 bases: TGTGCCAGCGGCCCGGGGGGTGGCTCCTACGAGCAGTACTTC.

This rearrangement joins TRBV4-1 to TRBJ1-2; the match to TRBD1 covers 7 bases. CDR3 length equals 15 residues. After removal of 1 base from V and 0 bases from J, the junction contained 2 bases not matched to a gene. Germline V CDR1 and CDR2: MGHRA, YSYEKL. The CDR3 DNA follows: TGCGCCAGCAGCCAAGTCACAGGGGCTAACTATGGCTACACCTTC. It yields the protein CASSQVTGANYGYTF.

The V call is TRBV6-2 or TRBV6-3, the J call TRBJ1-5, with a possible D match to TRBD1 (5 bases). Trimming cost V 6 bases and J 7 bases, with 19 bases left between them. The CDR3 is 15 amino acids. Germline values: CDR1 MNHEY, CDR2 SVGEGT. The CDR3 region has the DNA TGTGCCAGCAGCGATGGGACGTATCGAGGGCAGCCCCAGCATTTT. This sequence encodes CASSDGTYRGQPQHF.

CDR3 coding DNA: TGTGCCAGCAGCTACGTCCAGGGTATTCACGAGCAGTACTTC. Translating it yields CASSYVQGIHEQYF. This chain links TRBV14 with TRBJ2-7; weak D call: TRBD1 (5 bases). Trimming cost V 5 bases and J 5 bases, with 16 bases left between them. The CDR3 spans 14 residues. Germline V gene data show CDR1 as SGHDN and CDR2 as FVKESK.

V is TRBV6-2 or TRBV6-3 and J is TRBJ1-6, with TRBD1 as a possible D gene (5 bases). V dropped 4 bases and J dropped 14 bases, with 12 bases sitting between them. The germline gives CDR1 MNHEY, CDR2 SVGEGT. The CDR3 contains 12 residues. The CDR3 bases are TGTGCCAGCAGTTCCGCGGCGGGGGCCCTCCACTTT. It specifies CASSSAAGALHF.

The chain uses TRBV7-9 and TRBJ1-1; D is unclear. CDR1 SEHNR and CDR2 FQNEAQ come from the germline V gene (reference sequence). V gave up 7 bases and J gave up 6 bases, with 18 bases separating them. This CDR3 contains 14 residues. CDR3 sequence (DNA): TGTGCCAGCACCATGAACACAGACATGTCTGAAGCTTTCTTT. It yields the protein CASTMNTDMSEAFF.

In DNA form, the CDR3 reads TGTGCCAGTAATTCGGGGGGCTTTAATCAGCCCCAGCATTTT. Its translation: CASNSGGFNQPQHF. The rearrangement joins TRBV19 to TRBJ1-5, with D possibly TRBD1 on 6 matching bases. Germline CDR1 LNHDA, CDR2 SQIVND (reference sequence). Trimming pared 7 bases from V and 4 bases from J, leaving 14 bases between. The CDR3 is made up of 14 amino acids.

This clone came up once. The chain couples TRBV5-1 to TRBJ2-7; possible D gene TRBD1, 5 bases. Germline V gives CDR1 SGHRS, CDR2 YFSETQ. V was trimmed by 6 bases and J by 4 bases, leaving 11 bases between them. The CDR3 contains 12 residues. The DNA for the CDR3 is TGCGCCAGCACTTCGACAGCTTACGAGCAGTACTTC. The encoded protein is CASTSTAYEQYF.